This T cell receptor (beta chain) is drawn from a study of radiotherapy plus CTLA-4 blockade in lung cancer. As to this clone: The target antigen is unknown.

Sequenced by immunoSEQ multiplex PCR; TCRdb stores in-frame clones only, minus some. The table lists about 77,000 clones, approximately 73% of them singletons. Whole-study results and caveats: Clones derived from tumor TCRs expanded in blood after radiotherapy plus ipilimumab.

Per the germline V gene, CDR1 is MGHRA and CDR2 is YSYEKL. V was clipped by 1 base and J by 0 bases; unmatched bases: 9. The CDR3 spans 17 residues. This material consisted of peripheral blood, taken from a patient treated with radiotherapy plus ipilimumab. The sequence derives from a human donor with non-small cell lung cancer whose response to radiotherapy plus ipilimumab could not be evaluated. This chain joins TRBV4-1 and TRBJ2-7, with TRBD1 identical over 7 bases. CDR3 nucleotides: TGCGCCAGCAGCCAAGGCCGGACAGGCACGAGCTCCTACGAGCAGTACTTC. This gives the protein CASSQGRTGTSSYEQYF.